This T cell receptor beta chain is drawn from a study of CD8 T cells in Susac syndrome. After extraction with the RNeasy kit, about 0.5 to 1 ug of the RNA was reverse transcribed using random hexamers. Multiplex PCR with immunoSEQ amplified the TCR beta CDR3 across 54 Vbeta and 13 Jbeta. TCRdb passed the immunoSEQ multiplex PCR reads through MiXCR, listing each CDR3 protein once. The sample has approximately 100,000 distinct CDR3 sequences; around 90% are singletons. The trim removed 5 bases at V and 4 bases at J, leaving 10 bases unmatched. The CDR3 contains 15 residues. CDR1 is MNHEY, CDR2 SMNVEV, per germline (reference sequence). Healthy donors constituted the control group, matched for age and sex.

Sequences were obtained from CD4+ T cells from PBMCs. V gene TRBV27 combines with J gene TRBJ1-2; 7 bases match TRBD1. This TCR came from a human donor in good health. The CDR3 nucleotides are TGTGCCAGCAGTCATCGTGACAGGGCGACCTATGGCTACACCTTC. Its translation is CASSHRDRATYGYTF.